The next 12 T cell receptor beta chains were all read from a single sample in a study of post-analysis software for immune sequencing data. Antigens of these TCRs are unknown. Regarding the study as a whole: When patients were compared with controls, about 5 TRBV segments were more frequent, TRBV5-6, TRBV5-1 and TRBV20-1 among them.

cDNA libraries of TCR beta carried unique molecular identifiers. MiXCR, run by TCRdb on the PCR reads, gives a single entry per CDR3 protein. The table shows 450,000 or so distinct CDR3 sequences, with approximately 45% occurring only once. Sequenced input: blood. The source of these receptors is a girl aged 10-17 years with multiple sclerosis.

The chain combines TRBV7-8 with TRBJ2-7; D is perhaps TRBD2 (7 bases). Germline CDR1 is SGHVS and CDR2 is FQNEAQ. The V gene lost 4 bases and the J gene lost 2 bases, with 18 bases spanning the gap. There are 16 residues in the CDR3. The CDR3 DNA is TGTGCCAGCAGCTCCCCCGGGGGGCTAGCGGCCTACGAGCAGTACTTC. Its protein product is CASSSPGGLAAYEQYF.

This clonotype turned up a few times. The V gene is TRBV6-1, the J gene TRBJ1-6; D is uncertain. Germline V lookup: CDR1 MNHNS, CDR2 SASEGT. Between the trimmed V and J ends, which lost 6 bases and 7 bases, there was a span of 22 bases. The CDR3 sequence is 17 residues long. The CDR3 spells CASRPILRAATNSPLHF. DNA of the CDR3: TGTGCCAGCAGACCCATCCTACGGGCAGCAACAAATTCACCCCTCCACTTT.

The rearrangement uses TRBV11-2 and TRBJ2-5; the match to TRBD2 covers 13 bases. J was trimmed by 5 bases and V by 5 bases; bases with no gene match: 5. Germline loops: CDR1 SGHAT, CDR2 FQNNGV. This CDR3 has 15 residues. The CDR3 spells CASSLLAGGLETQYF. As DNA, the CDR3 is TGTGCCAGCAGCCTACTAGCGGGAGGGCTTGAGACCCAGTACTTC.

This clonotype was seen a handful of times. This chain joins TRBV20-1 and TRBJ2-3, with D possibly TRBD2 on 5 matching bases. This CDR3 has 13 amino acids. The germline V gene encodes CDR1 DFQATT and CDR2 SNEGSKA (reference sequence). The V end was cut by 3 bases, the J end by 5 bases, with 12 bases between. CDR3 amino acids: CSASGAVIDTQYF. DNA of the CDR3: TGCAGTGCTAGTGGAGCGGTGATAGATACGCAGTATTTT.

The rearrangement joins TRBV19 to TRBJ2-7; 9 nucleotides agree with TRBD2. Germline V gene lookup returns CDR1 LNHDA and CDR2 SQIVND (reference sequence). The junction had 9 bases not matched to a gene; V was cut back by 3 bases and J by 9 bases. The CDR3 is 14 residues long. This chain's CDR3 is CASSIGIAGARQYF. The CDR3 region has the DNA TGTGCCAGTAGTATTGGAATAGCGGGAGCGCGGCAGTACTTC.

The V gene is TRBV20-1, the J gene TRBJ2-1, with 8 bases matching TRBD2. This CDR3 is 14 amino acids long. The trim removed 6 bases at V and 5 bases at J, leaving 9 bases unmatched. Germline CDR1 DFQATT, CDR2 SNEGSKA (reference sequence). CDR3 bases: TGCAGTGCGGCGGGAGGCCGACCAAACAATGAGCAGTTCTTC. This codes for CSAAGGRPNNEQFF.

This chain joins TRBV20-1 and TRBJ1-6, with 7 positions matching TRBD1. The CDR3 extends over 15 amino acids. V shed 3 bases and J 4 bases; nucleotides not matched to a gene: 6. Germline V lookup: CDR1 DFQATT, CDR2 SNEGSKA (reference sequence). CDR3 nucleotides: TGCAGTGCTAGTAACCCGGGACAGTATAATTCACCCCTCCACTTT. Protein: CSASNPGQYNSPLHF.

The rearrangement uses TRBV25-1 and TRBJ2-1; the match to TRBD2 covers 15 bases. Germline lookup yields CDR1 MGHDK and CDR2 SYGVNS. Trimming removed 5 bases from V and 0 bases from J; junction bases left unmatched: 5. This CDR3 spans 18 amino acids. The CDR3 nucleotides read TGTGCCAGCAGTACCGGGACTAGCGGGAGGAACTCCTACAATGAGCAGTTCTTC. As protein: CASSTGTSGRNSYNEQFF.

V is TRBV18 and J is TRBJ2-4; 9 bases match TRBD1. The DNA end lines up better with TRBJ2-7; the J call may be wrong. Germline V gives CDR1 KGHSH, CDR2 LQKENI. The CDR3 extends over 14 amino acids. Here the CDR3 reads CASSPEGQGSEQYF. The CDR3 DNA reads TGTGCCAGCTCACCAGAAGGACAGGGGAGCGAGCAGTACTTC.

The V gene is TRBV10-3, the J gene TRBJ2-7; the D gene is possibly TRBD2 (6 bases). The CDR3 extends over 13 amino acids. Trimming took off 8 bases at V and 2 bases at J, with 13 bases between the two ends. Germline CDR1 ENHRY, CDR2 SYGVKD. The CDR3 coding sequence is TGTGCCATCGCCGGGACTCCGGCCTACGAGCAGTACGTC. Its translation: CAIAGTPAYEQYV.

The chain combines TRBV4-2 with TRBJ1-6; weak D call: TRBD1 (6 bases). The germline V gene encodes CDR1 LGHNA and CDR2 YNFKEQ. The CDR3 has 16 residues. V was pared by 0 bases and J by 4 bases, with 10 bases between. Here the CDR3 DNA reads TGTGCCAGCAGCCAAGAGGGGCAGGGGTATAATTCACCCCTCCACTTT. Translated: CASSQEGQGYNSPLHF.

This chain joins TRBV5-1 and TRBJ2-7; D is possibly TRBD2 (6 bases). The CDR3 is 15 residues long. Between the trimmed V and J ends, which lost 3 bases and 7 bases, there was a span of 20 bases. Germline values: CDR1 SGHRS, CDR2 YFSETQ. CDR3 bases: TGCGCCAGCAGCTCCGGGACTGGCGAATACAATGAGCAGTACTTC. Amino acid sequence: CASSSGTGEYNEQYF.